This T cell receptor beta chain stems from a study of blood T cell repertoires in COVID-19. Turning to the study itself: T cells, B-cell-depleted T cells, or PBMCs supplied cDNA or gDNA.

Germline V gene sequence: CDR1 SEHNR, CDR2 FQNEAQ (reference sequence). This CDR3 contains 16 residues. Trimming shortened V by 2 bases and J by 6 bases, and 19 bases separated the two germline ends. Participants, about 18 to 100 years old, spanned around 25 US areas. The assay was immunoSEQ multiplex PCR, and TCRdb's table has in-frame clones only and misses some. The sample holds 250,000 to 300,000 clones, around 93% seen once. This sequence joins TRBV7-9 and TRBJ1-2; maybe TRBD1 (5 bases). Sequencing was carried out using PBMCs or T cells enriched from blood (not recorded which). This TCR came from a human donor in a cohort exposed to, infected with or recovered from COVID-19 (not recorded which). The donor label of this sample is uncertain. The CDR3 bases are TGTGCCAGCAGCTTAAGGTTACAGGCAGATCTAGATGGCTACACCTTC. This codes for CASSLRLQADLDGYTF. Based on the CDR3 plus reference TRBV7-9 and TRBJ1-2, the full variable domain is DTGVSQNPRHKITKRGQNVTFRCDPISEHNRLYWYRQTLGQGPEFLTYFQNEAQLEKSRLLSDRFSAERPKGSFSTLEIQRTEQGDSAMYLCASSLRLQADLDGYTFGSGTRLTVV.